One sample yielded the 21 T cell receptor beta chains listed below, sequenced in a study of CD8 T cells in Susac syndrome. Reverse transcription of roughly 0.5 to 1 ug RNA was performed with random hexamers. TCRdb independently ran MiXCR on the immunoSEQ multiplex PCR reads; one entry per CDR3 protein. The repertoire holds 120,000 to 150,000 distinct CDR3 sequences, with approximately 93% as singletons. The sequenced sample was CD4+ T cells from PBMCs. These receptors all stem from a human donor in good health.

The gene calls are TRBV6-2 or TRBV6-3 and TRBJ1-1, with no clear D. Germline V CDR1 and CDR2: MNHEY, SVGEGT. Trimming removed 2 bases from V and 10 bases from J, with 14 bases in between. There are 13 residues in the CDR3. The CDR3 nucleotides read TGTGCCAGCAGTTACGGGCCCCCCGGAGGAGCTTTCTTT. This gives the protein CASSYGPPGGAFF.

This chain connects TRBV18 to TRBJ1-2; D is uncertain. The germline V gene has CDR1 KGHSH and CDR2 LQKENI. This CDR3 spans 13 amino acids. Trimming took 2 bases from V and 4 from J, leaving 8 bases between them. CDR3 sequence (DNA): TGTGCCAGCTCACCATCTAACAGCTATGGCTACACCTTC. Amino acid sequence: CASSPSNSYGYTF.

This rearrangement joins TRBV11-2 to TRBJ1-3, with D perhaps TRBD1 (5 bases). Germline values: CDR1 SGHAT, CDR2 FQNNGV. Trimming took off 5 bases at V and 1 base at J, with 12 bases between the two ends. The CDR3 loop spans 15 amino acids. CDR3 DNA: TGTGCCAGCAGCCGAGGGACGGCATCTGGAAACACCATATATTTT. It codes for CASSRGTASGNTIYF.

This chain uses TRBV29-1 with TRBJ2-4, with a possible D match to TRBD1 (6 bases). V lost 4 bases, J lost 6 bases, and 19 bases lay in between. From germline, CDR1 is SQVTM and CDR2 ANQGSEA. The CDR3 runs to 15 residues. CDR3 in amino acids: CSVGGGESEGNIQYF. Here the CDR3 DNA reads TGCAGCGTTGGAGGGGGTGAATCTGAAGGAAACATTCAGTACTTC. Variable domain in full (rest from reference TRBV29-1 and TRBJ2-4): SAVISQKPSRDICQRGTSLTIQCQVDSQVTMMFWYRQQPGQSLTLIATANQGSEATYESGFVIDKFPISRPNLTFSTLTVSNMSPEDSSIYLCSVGGGESEGNIQYFGAGTRLSVL.

The rearrangement uses TRBV5-1 and TRBJ1-5, with D perhaps TRBD1 (5 bases). Germline CDR1 reads SGHRS; CDR2 reads YFSETQ. Trimming removed 3 bases from V and 0 bases from J, with 10 bases in between. There are 15 residues in the CDR3. The CDR3 is CASSSGTDSNQPQHF. CDR3 DNA sequence: TGCGCCAGCAGCTCGGGGACGGATAGCAATCAGCCCCAGCATTTT.

The V and J genes are TRBV3-1 and TRBJ2-1; 7 positions agree with TRBD2. The V segment lost 0 bases and the J segment 5 bases; nucleotides outside the gene matches: 10. The CDR3 loop spans 17 amino acids. The V gene's germline CDR1 is LGHDT and CDR2 YNNKEL (reference sequence). The CDR3 loop is CASSQDSGLAVDNEQFF. The DNA for the CDR3 is TGTGCCAGCAGCCAAGATTCGGGGCTAGCGGTTGACAATGAGCAGTTCTTC.

The chain carries TRBV29-1 and TRBJ2-7, with 7 positions matching TRBD1. With V trimmed by 6 bases and J by 5 bases, 7 bases remained unmatched. Looked up from germline, CDR1 is SQVTM and CDR2 is ANQGSEA. This CDR3 comprises 12 residues. The CDR3 DNA reads TGCAGCGTCAGGGGGTCTTTGGACGAGCAGTACTTC. Translating gives CSVRGSLDEQYF.

The chain carries TRBV5-1 and TRBJ1-1; D is ambiguous. With 0 bases removed from V and 0 bases from J, the gap between germline ends came to 9 bases. This CDR3 spans 15 amino acids. Germline V gene sequence: CDR1 SGHRS, CDR2 YFSETQ. In DNA form, the CDR3 reads TGCGCCAGCAGCTTGGTCCAGGCCATGAACACTGAAGCTTTCTTT. This gives the protein CASSLVQAMNTEAFF.

The chain carries TRBV27 and TRBJ1-2; 7 nucleotides match TRBD1. V gave up 6 bases and J gave up 2 bases; unmatched junction bases: 12. Germline V gene sequence: CDR1 MNHEY, CDR2 SMNVEV (reference sequence). The CDR3 sequence is 16 residues long. The CDR3 region has the DNA TGTGCCAGCAGCCAGGGGGGTTCCTTCGCGAACTATGGCTACACCTTC. Translation gives CASSQGGSFANYGYTF.

The V and J genes are TRBV10-3 and TRBJ1-1; D call uncertain. Trimming shortened V by 6 bases and J by 0 bases, and 11 bases separated the two germline ends. The length of the CDR3 is 14 residues. CDR1 ENHRY and CDR2 SYGVKD come from the germline V gene. Here the CDR3 DNA reads TGTGCCATCAGCCCAGGACGGTTGAACACTGAAGCTTTCTTT. Amino acid sequence: CAISPGRLNTEAFF.

The chain uses TRBV30 and TRBJ1-2, with 7 nucleotides matching TRBD1. Trimming at V came to 3 bases and at J to 3 bases, leaving 7 bases not matched to a gene. The CDR3 has 14 residues. CDR1 and CDR2 from the germline V gene are GTSNPN and SVGIG (reference sequence). The CDR3 nucleotides read TGTGCCTGGAGCGGGGACAGTTACTACTATGGCTACACCTTC. Its protein product is CAWSGDSYYYGYTF.

This clonotype was seen only once. This chain uses TRBV20-1 with TRBJ2-1; D gene ambiguous. This CDR3 has 13 residues. CDR1 is DFQATT and CDR2 is SNEGSKA in the germline V gene (reference sequence). V was pared by 4 bases and J by 9 bases, with 16 bases between. The CDR3 region has the DNA TGCAGTGCTATGACGGCGCGACTCGGTGAGCAGTTCTTC. Protein: CSAMTARLGEQFF.

This clonotype was observed a few times. The V and J genes are TRBV29-1 and TRBJ2-1; D perhaps matches TRBD2 (5 bases). The germline V gene encodes CDR1 SQVTM and CDR2 ANQGSEA. The CDR3 extends over 10 amino acids. V lost 7 bases and J lost 5, with 6 bases in between. The CDR3 DNA reads TGCAGCGCGGGAAACAATGAGCAGTTCTTC. This codes for CSAGNNEQFF.

The V gene is TRBV2, the J gene TRBJ2-1; D unresolved. This CDR3 comprises 14 residues. The germline gives CDR1 SNHLY, CDR2 FYNNEI. Trimming took 3 bases from V and 7 from J, leaving 13 bases between them. The CDR3, as DNA: TGTGCCAGCAGTGATAGTCGTGGCGGTAATGAGCAGTTCTTC. The encoded protein is CASSDSRGGNEQFF.

This chain uses TRBV12-3 or TRBV12-4 with TRBJ1-5, with D maybe TRBD1 (6 bases). The CDR3 loop spans 15 amino acids. The ends were cut back, 4 bases at V and 4 bases at J, with 14 bases in the middle. CDR3 sequence reads: CASSSGQSLNQPQHF. CDR3 nucleotide sequence: TGTGCCAGCAGTTCCGGACAGTCCTTAAATCAGCCCCAGCATTTT.

The gene calls are TRBV12-3 or TRBV12-4 and TRBJ2-1; D gene ambiguous. Trimming shortened V by 5 bases and J by 8 bases, and 7 bases separated the two germline ends. The CDR3 loop spans 11 amino acids. The CDR3 loop is CASSTVYEQFF. The CDR3 DNA reads TGTGCCAGCAGTACCGTTTATGAGCAGTTCTTC.

CDR3 protein: CASSRVQGNTEAFF. DNA of the CDR3: TGTGCCAGCTCCAGGGTCCAGGGGAACACTGAAGCTTTCTTT. V usage is TRBV18 and J usage is TRBJ1-1; D might be TRBD1 (5 bases). The germline V gene has CDR1 KGHSH and CDR2 LQKENI. Trimming took off 6 bases at V and 1 base at J, with 12 bases between the two ends. The CDR3 extends over 14 amino acids.

V gene TRBV4-2 combines with J gene TRBJ2-2; 10 positions match TRBD2. Per the germline V gene, CDR1 is LGHNA and CDR2 is YNFKEQ. Trimming took 3 bases from V and 6 from J; bases not matched to a gene: 10. The CDR3 runs to 17 residues. The CDR3 DNA follows: TGTGCCAGCAGCCACGTTCTAGCGGGAGAAGTTTCCGGGGAGCTGTTTTTT. This gives the protein CASSHVLAGEVSGELFF.

The chain employs TRBV19 and TRBJ1-1; TRBD1 might be the D (5 bases). This CDR3 contains 15 residues. The V gene's germline CDR1 is LNHDA and CDR2 SQIVND (reference sequence). V was pared by 0 bases and J by 4 bases, with 12 bases between. The CDR3 here is CASSIEQASFTEAFF. CDR3 in DNA: TGTGCCAGTAGTATAGAACAGGCCTCTTTCACTGAAGCTTTCTTT.

J is TRBJ2-7 and V is TRBV18, with D possibly being TRBD1 (5 bases). The CDR3 contains 16 residues. CDR1 and CDR2 (germline): KGHSH, LQKENI. The ends were cut back, 0 bases at V and 3 bases at J, with 15 bases in the middle. Written as DNA, the CDR3 is TGTGCCAGCTCACCACCGAACCCAGGGATAGACTACGAGCAGTACTTC. It yields the protein CASSPPNPGIDYEQYF.

This clonotype was observed once. The chain combines TRBV20-1 with TRBJ2-1; tentative D call: TRBD1 (5 bases). Germline V gene lookup returns CDR1 DFQATT and CDR2 SNEGSKA (reference sequence). The CDR3 spans 15 residues. V shed 0 bases and J shed 7 bases, with 16 bases lying between them. This chain's CDR3 is CSARDPTRVGNEQFF. Here the CDR3 DNA reads TGCAGTGCTAGAGATCCGACCAGGGTGGGGAATGAGCAGTTCTTC.